Following are 32 T cell receptor beta chains from one sample sequenced in a study of long-term antiretroviral therapy in people with HIV (dated by TCRdb to between 2021 and 2024). The immunoSEQ hsTCRB v3.0 assay was used at survey level resolution to sequence the TRB variable region. TCRdb stores this immuneACCESS table with in-frame sequences only. Part of the clones is absent; in the studies checked, under half of the shortfall reflects unresolved V genes, and no reason is known for the rest. The sample records tens of thousands of clones, around 80% of which are singletons. The top ten constitute around 19% of the sample. The sequences come from unsorted PBMCs, collected 0.5 years before starting antiretroviral therapy. The receptors were sampled from a man aged 40-49 years with HIV.

The V call is TRBV7-2, the J call TRBJ2-1; TRBD1 is a possible D gene (5 bases). This CDR3 has 14 amino acids. The V end was cut by 2 bases, the J end by 5 bases, with 10 bases between. CDR1 SGHTA and CDR2 FQGNSA come from the germline V gene. The CDR3 reads CASSLRARDNEQFF. CDR3 in DNA: TGTGCCAGCAGCTTAAGGGCCAGGGACAATGAGCAGTTCTTC.

The chain has TRBV9 and TRBJ2-5; 12 positions match TRBD2. CDR3 length: 14 amino acids. Germline V gene data show CDR1 as SGDLS and CDR2 as YYNGEE. Trimming removed 4 bases from V and 7 bases from J; junction bases left unmatched: 5. CDR3 amino acids: CASSLSSGRGTQYF. CDR3 bases: TGTGCCAGCAGCCTCTCTAGCGGGAGGGGGACCCAGTACTTC.

The chain recombines TRBV2 with TRBJ1-1; 7 positions match TRBD1. CDR3 length: 15 amino acids. Germline CDR1 SNHLY, CDR2 FYNNEI. J gave up 4 bases and V 6 bases, and 11 bases lay outside the gene matches. The CDR3 region has the DNA TGTGCCAGCAGGCGGGAGACAGGGAATCCCACTGAAGCTTTCTTT. Residues: CASRRETGNPTEAFF.

The rearrangement links TRBV5-1 to TRBJ2-3; 10 nucleotides match TRBD2. The CDR3 has 17 residues. Unmatched junction bases numbered 15, after V lost 4 bases and J lost 7 bases. The germline CDR1 and CDR2 sequences are SGHRS and YFSETQ. CDR3 DNA: TGCGCCAGCAGCCCAAAGGAAGCGGGGGGGCCTTCCCATACGCAGTATTTT. Protein product: CASSPKEAGGPSHTQYF.

The chain uses TRBV27 and TRBJ2-1; 7 bases align to TRBD2. The trim removed 2 bases at V and 8 bases at J, leaving 12 bases unmatched. The germline CDR1 and CDR2 sequences are MNHEY and SMNVEV (reference sequence). CDR3 length: 16 amino acids. In DNA form, the CDR3 reads TGTGCCAGCAGTTTAGAGGGCGGGGGTCCGTGGGATGAGCAGTTCTTC. Translated: CASSLEGGGPWDEQFF.

This chain joins TRBV11-2 and TRBJ2-7; a weak D match, TRBD1 (6 bases). Germline V gene data show CDR1 as SGHAT and CDR2 as FQNNGV. V was trimmed by 1 base and J by 0 bases, leaving 10 bases between them. The CDR3 has 15 residues. The CDR3 is CASSLVRGSSYEQYF. DNA for the CDR3: TGTGCCAGCAGCTTAGTGAGGGGGAGCTCCTACGAGCAGTACTTC.

CDR3 DNA: TGTGCCAGCAGCTTAGGTAGCGGGGGCCAGGGGGCCCAGTACTTC. Translated, it gives CASSLGSGGQGAQYF. The gene calls are TRBV7-2 and TRBJ2-5, with 9 bases aligning to TRBD2. CDR1 and CDR2 (germline): SGHTA, FQGNSA. V trimming: 1 base; J trimming: 9 bases; junction bases outside the gene matches: 9. CDR3 size: 15 residues.

This sequence joins TRBV30 and TRBJ2-2, with a weak D call TRBD2 (6 bases). V was pared by 6 bases and J by 1 base, with 12 bases between. CDR3 length equals 14 residues. Germline-derived CDR1 and CDR2 are GTSNPN and SVGIG (reference sequence). This CDR3 is CACGTGLNTGELFF. In DNA, the CDR3 is TGTGCCTGCGGGACTGGACTGAACACCGGGGAGCTGTTTTTT.

The CDR3 here is CASSHGGLYGYTF. The CDR3 DNA follows: TGTGCCAGCAGCCATGGCGGTCTCTATGGCTACACCTTC. V is TRBV14 and J is TRBJ1-2; no reliable D call. The CDR3 has 13 residues. The V gene's germline CDR1 is SGHDN and CDR2 FVKESK. V was clipped by 3 bases and J by 4 bases, with 9 bases between them. Filled out from reference TRBV14 and TRBJ1-2, the complete variable domain reads EAGVTQFPSHSVIEKGQTVTLRCDPISGHDNLYWYRRVMGKEIKFLLHFVKESKQDESGMPNNRFLAERTGGTYSTLKVQPAELEDSGVYFCASSHGGLYGYTFGSGTRLTVV.

V is TRBV30 and J is TRBJ2-3, with unresolved D. The V and J ends lost 2 bases and 2 bases respectively, with 8 bases between them. The CDR3 length is 13 residues. Per germline, CDR1 GTSNPN and CDR2 SVGIG (reference sequence). The CDR3 reads CAWSRTDTDTQYF. CDR3 nucleotide sequence: TGTGCCTGGAGTCGTACTGACACAGATACGCAGTATTTT.

J is TRBJ1-1 and V is TRBV19; D gene ambiguous. V lost 3 bases, J lost 2 bases, and 7 bases lay in between. This CDR3 has 13 residues. The germline V gene encodes CDR1 LNHDA and CDR2 SQIVND (reference sequence). The CDR3 loop is CASSIIGNTEAFF. Written as DNA, the CDR3 is TGTGCCAGTAGTATTATCGGCAACACTGAAGCTTTCTTT.

The chain employs TRBV28 and TRBJ1-6, with D possibly TRBD1 on 6 matching bases. Trimming cost V 7 bases and J 1 base, with 17 bases left between them. Germline V gene lookup returns CDR1 MDHEN and CDR2 SYDVKM. The CDR3 extends over 17 amino acids. The DNA for the CDR3 is TGTGCCAGCACTCCGGGGGGCGCAGGGTCCTATAATTCACCCCTCCACTTT. Translating gives CASTPGGAGSYNSPLHF.

V is TRBV7-9 and J is TRBJ2-7; D not resolved. CDR1 SEHNR and CDR2 FQNEAQ come from the germline V gene (reference sequence). V dropped 6 bases and J dropped 3 bases, with 9 bases sitting between them. The CDR3 runs to 12 residues. The DNA for the CDR3 is TGTGCCAGCAGTCCCTCTGACTACGAGCAGTACTTC. It encodes CASSPSDYEQYF.

This chain links TRBV4-1 with TRBJ2-7; 7 bases are a match to TRBD1. CDR3 size: 13 residues. V lost 4 bases, J lost 2 bases, and 2 bases stayed unmatched. The germline CDR1 and CDR2 sequences are MGHRA and YSYEKL. The CDR3 sequence is CASSRQGAYEQYF. CDR3 coding DNA: TGCGCCAGCAGCCGTCAGGGGGCCTACGAGCAGTACTTC.

This clone was counted only a few times. The chain is built from TRBV6-5 and TRBJ1-6, with 9 bases lining up with TRBD1. The germline gives CDR1 MNHEY, CDR2 SVGAGI. The junction had 7 bases not matched to a gene; V was cut back by 5 bases and J by 8 bases. CDR3 length equals 15 residues. CDR3 DNA sequence: TGTGCCAGCAGTCGTACGGGACAGGGATATTCACCCCTCCACTTT. It specifies CASSRTGQGYSPLHF.

The CDR3 region has the DNA TGTGCCAGCACTTCCGCAGTGAACACTGAAGCTTTCTTT. It encodes CASTSAVNTEAFF. The chain uses TRBV5-4 and TRBJ1-1; D gene unclear. V was cut by 6 bases and J by 0 bases, with 9 bases left in between. Germline CDR1 reads SGHNT; CDR2 reads YYREEE (reference sequence). CDR3 length: 13 amino acids.

To note about this clone: Its ends do not fully match the called genes, so a read error is possible. The chain employs TRBV29-1 and TRBJ1-4; 7 nucleotides match TRBD1. The length of the CDR3 is 13 residues. Germline V gene data show CDR1 as SQVTM and CDR2 as ANQGSEA. The CDR3 loop is CSVEGARGEKLFF. CDR3 DNA sequence: TGCAGTGTTGAGGGGGCGCGCGGTGAAAAACTGTTTTTT.

This chain connects TRBV28 to TRBJ1-2, with TRBD1 identical over 9 bases. Germline CDR1 reads MDHEN; CDR2 reads SYDVKM. This CDR3 contains 15 residues. V was clipped by 1 base and J by 5 bases; unmatched bases: 5. CDR3 sequence (DNA): TGTGCCAGCAGTTTATACAGGGGGCGATTATATGGCTACACCTTC. Amino acid sequence: CASSLYRGRLYGYTF.

The chain carries TRBV9 and TRBJ2-1, with a weak D call TRBD2 (7 bases). This CDR3 is 16 amino acids long. With 2 bases removed from V and 2 bases from J, the gap between germline ends came to 14 bases. Germline V gene lookup returns CDR1 SGDLS and CDR2 YYNGEE. The CDR3: CASSVTVGGAYNEQFF. The DNA of the CDR3 is TGTGCCAGCAGCGTGACAGTAGGGGGGGCCTACAATGAGCAGTTCTTC.

The chain carries TRBV9 and TRBJ2-4; 7 nucleotides line up with TRBD1. CDR3 size: 13 residues. Trimming took 4 bases from V and 8 from J; bases not matched to a gene: 6. Germline CDR1 and CDR2: SGDLS and YYNGEE. The CDR3 nucleotides read TGTGCCAGCAGCCCTGGGCAGGGGGACATTCAGTACTTC. Protein product: CASSPGQGDIQYF.

The chain couples TRBV19 to TRBJ1-1; D gene ambiguous. The CDR3 is 14 residues long. Trimming took off 3 bases at V and 5 bases at J, with 13 bases between the two ends. CDR1 LNHDA and CDR2 SQIVND come from the germline V gene (reference sequence). CDR3 sequence reads: CASSMWGSETEAFF. Here the CDR3 DNA reads TGTGCCAGTAGTATGTGGGGATCCGAGACTGAAGCTTTCTTT.

The chain joins TRBV2 to TRBJ2-2; maybe TRBD1 (6 bases). The CDR3 sequence is 14 residues long. V was shortened by 5 bases and J by 5 bases, with 12 bases between the two germline ends. From germline, CDR1 is SNHLY and CDR2 FYNNEI. The DNA of the CDR3 is TGTGCCAGCAGTAGCAGGGGTTGGACCGGGGAGCTGTTTTTT. This encodes CASSSRGWTGELFF.

This clone was found once. The gene calls are TRBV7-9 and TRBJ1-1, with D unclear. Between the trimmed V and J ends, which lost 1 base and 2 bases, there was a span of 14 bases. This CDR3 contains 16 residues. Germline CDR1 reads SEHNR; CDR2 reads FQNEAQ (reference sequence). Here the CDR3 DNA reads TGTGCCAGCAGCTTAGGAGGGTGGAGGGCCAACACTGAAGCTTTCTTT. It is translated as CASSLGGWRANTEAFF.

This clone was found a few times. The V and J genes are TRBV27 and TRBJ1-1, with D hard to call. Trimming took 3 bases from V and 10 from J, leaving 15 bases between them. This CDR3 region has 13 residues. Germline lookup yields CDR1 MNHEY and CDR2 SMNVEV (reference sequence). As DNA, the CDR3 is TGTGCCAGCAGTTTTAAGGAGGGCCGGGGAGCTTTCTTT. Translation gives CASSFKEGRGAFF.

The chain is built from TRBV7-9 and TRBJ2-7, with D uncertain. CDR1 and CDR2 from the germline V gene are SEHNR and FQNEAQ (reference sequence). Trimming stripped 0 bases from V and 0 bases from J, with 9 bases between. This CDR3 is built from 15 residues. CDR3 coding DNA: TGTGCCAGCAGCTTAGCACAGAGGAGCTCCTACGAGCAGTACTTC. Translation: CASSLAQRSSYEQYF.

This chain links TRBV2 with TRBJ2-7; D is perhaps TRBD1 (6 bases). Per the germline V gene, CDR1 is SNHLY and CDR2 is FYNNEI. CDR3 size: 15 residues. The V and J ends lost 6 bases and 3 bases respectively, with 18 bases between them. The CDR3, as DNA: TGTGCCAGCAGCAACGTCCAGGGGTCAGACTACGAGCAGTACTTC. As protein: CASSNVQGSDYEQYF.

The chain combines TRBV19 with TRBJ1-2, with unresolved D. Germline V gene data show CDR1 as LNHDA and CDR2 as SQIVND (reference sequence). The CDR3 runs to 14 residues. V lost 7 bases, J lost 8 bases, and 20 bases lay in between. This CDR3 is CASTATAGFYGYTF. CDR3 in DNA: TGTGCCAGTACGGCCACGGCGGGGTTTTACGGCTACACCTTC. The entire variable domain, with the rest obtained from reference TRBV19 and TRBJ1-2, is as follows: DGGITQSPKYLFRKEGQNVTLSCEQNLNHDAMYWYRQDPGQGLRLIYYSQIVNDFQKGDIAEGYSVSREKKESFPLTVTSAQKNPTAFYLCASTATAGFYGYTFGSGTRLTVV.

The chain is built from TRBV6-6 and TRBJ1-6; D unclear. CDR1 and CDR2 (germline): MNHNY, SVGAGI (reference sequence). V lost 3 bases, J lost 7 bases, and 10 bases lay in between. The CDR3 runs to 14 residues. Here the CDR3 reads CASSYGIQNSPLHF. The CDR3 DNA sequence: TGTGCCAGCAGTTATGGTATCCAGAATTCACCCCTCCACTTT.

V usage is TRBV7-9 and J usage is TRBJ1-2; D gene unclear. The germline V gene encodes CDR1 SEHNR and CDR2 FQNEAQ (reference sequence). V was clipped by 5 bases and J by 6 bases, with 19 bases between them. CDR3 length: 15 amino acids. The chain's CDR3 is CASSLGPGTINGYTF. The CDR3 DNA is TGTGCCAGCAGCCTTGGACCGGGCACTATTAATGGCTACACCTTC.

V gene TRBV6-5 combines with J gene TRBJ1-1; D is undetermined. V lost 6 bases and J 7 bases, leaving 18 bases between the germline ends. This CDR3 has 14 amino acids. In germline, CDR1 is MNHEY, CDR2 SVGAGI. The CDR3 DNA reads as TGTGCCAGCAGGTCCGACAAGCAAATCGGTGAAGCTTTCTTT. Translated, it gives CASRSDKQIGEAFF.

This clone was observed a handful of times. The chain recombines TRBV7-2 with TRBJ1-6; a possible D gene is TRBD1 (6 bases). This CDR3 is built from 14 residues. Deletions cut 3 bases from V and 18 bases from J, with 21 bases between. Germline values: CDR1 SGHTA, CDR2 FQGNSA. The CDR3 region has the DNA TGTGCCAGCAGCTTCTTAGCAGGGGTCGGGGTCAGCCACTTT. Amino acid sequence: CASSFLAGVGVSHF.

The chain is built from TRBV7-6 and TRBJ2-7, with D perhaps TRBD2 (5 bases). Germline CDR1 reads SGHVS; CDR2 reads FNYEAQ. Trimming cost V 8 bases and J 9 bases, with 20 bases left between them. CDR3 length equals 13 residues. The CDR3 protein is CASSGGPGNLQYF. CDR3 bases: TGTGCCAGCTCCGGTGGGCCGGGGAATTTGCAGTACTTC.